The 12 T cell receptor beta chains presented below share a single source sample, sequenced in a study of blood T cell repertoires in COVID-19. Sequencing was performed with immunoSEQ multiplex PCR; in TCRdb, only in-frame clones are kept and a portion is missing. The sample has about 160,000 clones, about 88% seen once. The sample was peripheral blood. The receptors come from a woman aged 50 to 65 with COVID-19, enrolled during active disease.

The V call is TRBV7-9, the J call TRBJ2-2; the D gene is possibly TRBD1 (7 bases). This CDR3 is 15 amino acids long. Trimming left V 2 bases short and J 5 bases short, with 12 bases between. CDR1 is SEHNR and CDR2 is FQNEAQ in the germline V gene (reference sequence). This CDR3 is CASSLRPGGTGELFF. The CDR3 coding sequence is TGTGCCAGCAGCTTAAGGCCAGGGGGGACCGGGGAGCTGTTTTTT.

The rearrangement joins TRBV4-3 to TRBJ2-3; D possibly corresponds to TRBD1 (6 bases). The CDR3 is made up of 16 amino acids. V shed 0 bases and J shed 0 bases, with 10 bases lying between them. Germline lookup yields CDR1 LGHNA and CDR2 YSLEER. The CDR3 DNA sequence: TGCGCCAGCAGCCAAGAAGGGACACCTAGCACAGATACGCAGTATTTT. It yields the protein CASSQEGTPSTDTQYF.

The chain is built from TRBV29-1 and TRBJ1-5; TRBD1 might be the D (6 bases). Per germline, CDR1 SQVTM and CDR2 ANQGSEA. Trimming took 3 bases from V and 4 from J, leaving 13 bases between them. CDR3 size: 14 residues. In DNA form, the CDR3 reads TGCAGCGTTGATGCCGGGACACCTAATCAGCCCCAGCATTTT. It codes for CSVDAGTPNQPQHF. The full variable domain, with the rest looked up from reference TRBV29-1 and TRBJ1-5, is SAVISQKPSRDICQRGTSLTIQCQVDSQVTMMFWYRQQPGQSLTLIATANQGSEATYESGFVIDKFPISRPNLTFSTLTVSNMSPEDSSIYLCSVDAGTPNQPQHFGDGTRLSIL.

In its sample, this clone is medium-sized. The V gene is TRBV5-1, the J gene TRBJ1-4; a possible D gene is TRBD1 (6 bases). V dropped 0 bases and J dropped 6 bases, with 9 bases sitting between them. Germline V gene lookup returns CDR1 SGHRS and CDR2 YFSETQ. CDR3 length: 14 residues. In DNA form, the CDR3 reads TGCGCCAGCAGCTTGGGGAACAGGGATGAAAAACTGTTTTTT. Translating it yields CASSLGNRDEKLFF.

This chain joins TRBV30 and TRBJ2-1; 8 bases align to TRBD2. V dropped 0 bases and J dropped 6; count of bases not matched to a gene: 1. Germline V gene sequence: CDR1 GTSNPN, CDR2 SVGIG (reference sequence). The CDR3 runs 13 residues. CDR3: CAWSVTSGNEQFF. The CDR3, as DNA: TGTGCCTGGAGTGTAACTAGCGGCAATGAGCAGTTCTTC.

CDR3 in DNA: TGTGCCAGCAGTGAAAGGCCAAATGGGGGGAAATCCTACAATGAGCAGTTCTTC. Protein: CASSERPNGGKSYNEQFF. The chain is built from TRBV6-1 and TRBJ2-1; TRBD2 might be the D (6 bases). The germline V gene encodes CDR1 MNHNS and CDR2 SASEGT. This CDR3 has 18 amino acids. The ends were cut back, 2 bases at V and 1 base at J, with 18 bases in the middle.

This chain links TRBV2 with TRBJ2-1; a possible D gene is TRBD1 (6 bases). The germline V and J ends were trimmed by 3 bases and 4 bases, with 13 bases remaining between them. The CDR3 is 15 amino acids. From germline, CDR1 is SNHLY and CDR2 FYNNEI. The chain's CDR3 is CASSEPGHQYNEQFF. For the CDR3, the DNA is TGTGCCAGCAGTGAGCCGGGACACCAATACAATGAGCAGTTCTTC.

The chain is built from TRBV6-2 or TRBV6-3 and TRBJ2-3; D uncertain. CDR1 is MNHEY and CDR2 is SVGEGT in the germline V gene. The V gene lost 6 bases and the J gene lost 6 bases, with 10 bases spanning the gap. The CDR3 length is 12 residues. In DNA form, the CDR3 reads TGTGCCAGCAGCCTGATCTATGATACGCAGTATTTT. Amino acids: CASSLIYDTQYF.

This chain uses TRBV7-6 with TRBJ2-5; the match to TRBD2 covers 12 bases. The junction had 13 bases not matched to a gene; V was cut back by 0 bases and J by 5 bases. The CDR3 runs to 19 residues. CDR1 and CDR2 from the germline V gene are SGHVS and FNYEAQ. In DNA form, the CDR3 reads TGTGCCAGCAGCTTAGCGGTAGTCGCTGGACTAGCGGGGAGGGAGACCCAGTACTTC. Translated, it gives CASSLAVVAGLAGRETQYF.

This chain connects TRBV7-9 to TRBJ1-3, with D possibly TRBD1 on 5 matching bases. Germline CDR1 reads SEHNR; CDR2 reads FQNEAQ (reference sequence). CDR3 length: 15 amino acids. V was cut by 5 bases and J by 0 bases, with 11 bases left in between. CDR3 coding DNA: TGTGCCAGCAGCCCGACAGTCAGCTCTGGAAACACCATATATTTT. The encoded protein is CASSPTVSSGNTIYF.

J is TRBJ2-7 and V is TRBV6-6, with 10 bases aligning to TRBD1. Germline-derived CDR1 and CDR2 are MNHNY and SVGAGI (reference sequence). The V gene end was trimmed by 6 bases and the J gene end by 5 bases; junction bases not matched to a gene: 7. The CDR3 runs to 14 residues. The CDR3 DNA follows: TGTGCCAGCAGCTCGGGACAGGGGTTCCACGAGCAGTACTTC. It is translated as CASSSGQGFHEQYF.

The V and J genes are TRBV23-1 and TRBJ1-1; D gene uncertain. TRBV23-1 has ORF status, its function being uncertain. This CDR3 spans 12 amino acids. The V end lost 8 bases, the J end lost 1 base, and 8 bases lay between the germline ends. In DNA, the CDR3 is TGCGCCAGCCGCGGCCCGAACACTGAAGCTTTCTTT. This codes for CASRGPNTEAFF.